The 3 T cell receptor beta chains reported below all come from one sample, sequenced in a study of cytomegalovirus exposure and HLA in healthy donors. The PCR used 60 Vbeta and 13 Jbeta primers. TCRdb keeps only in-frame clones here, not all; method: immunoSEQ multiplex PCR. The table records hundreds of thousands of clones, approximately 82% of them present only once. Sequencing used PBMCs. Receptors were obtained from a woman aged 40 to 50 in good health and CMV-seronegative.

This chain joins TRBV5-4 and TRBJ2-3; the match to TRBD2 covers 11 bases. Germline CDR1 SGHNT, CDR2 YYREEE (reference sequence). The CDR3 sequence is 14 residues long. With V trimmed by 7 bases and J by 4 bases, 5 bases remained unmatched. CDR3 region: CASLPSGGSDTQYF. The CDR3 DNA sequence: TGTGCCAGCCTCCCTAGCGGGGGGTCAGATACGCAGTATTTT.

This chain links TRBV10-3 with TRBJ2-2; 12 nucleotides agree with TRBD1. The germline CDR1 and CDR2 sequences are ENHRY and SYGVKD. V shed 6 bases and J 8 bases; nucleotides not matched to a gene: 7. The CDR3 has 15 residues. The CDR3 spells CAIRPGQGARGELFF. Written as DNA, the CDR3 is TGTGCCATCAGACCGGGACAGGGGGCGCGGGGGGAGCTGTTTTTT.

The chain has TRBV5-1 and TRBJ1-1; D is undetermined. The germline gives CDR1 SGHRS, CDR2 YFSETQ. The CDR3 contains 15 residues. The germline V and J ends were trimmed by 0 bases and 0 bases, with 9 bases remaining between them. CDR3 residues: CASSLGQMLNTEAFF. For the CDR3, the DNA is TGCGCCAGCAGCTTGGGGCAGATGCTGAACACTGAAGCTTTCTTT.